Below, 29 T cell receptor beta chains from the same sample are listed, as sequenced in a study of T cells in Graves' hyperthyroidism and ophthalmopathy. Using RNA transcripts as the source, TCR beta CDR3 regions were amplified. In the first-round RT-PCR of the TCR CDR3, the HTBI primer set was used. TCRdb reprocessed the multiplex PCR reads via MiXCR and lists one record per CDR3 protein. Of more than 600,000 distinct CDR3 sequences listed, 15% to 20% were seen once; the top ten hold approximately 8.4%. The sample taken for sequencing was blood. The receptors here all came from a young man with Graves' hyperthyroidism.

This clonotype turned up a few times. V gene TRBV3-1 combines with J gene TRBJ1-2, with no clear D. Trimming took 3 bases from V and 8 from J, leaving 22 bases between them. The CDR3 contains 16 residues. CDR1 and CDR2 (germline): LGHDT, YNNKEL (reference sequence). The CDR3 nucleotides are TGTGCCAGCAGCCATCGATCGGGAGGTCTGGTCGCGGGCTACACCTTC. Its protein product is CASSHRSGGLVAGYTF.

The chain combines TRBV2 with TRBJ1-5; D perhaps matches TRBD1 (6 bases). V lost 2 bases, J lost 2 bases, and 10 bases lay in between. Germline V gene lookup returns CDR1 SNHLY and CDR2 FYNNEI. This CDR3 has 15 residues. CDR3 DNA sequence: TGTGCCAGCAGTGAAAGGGGGGGAGGCAATCAGCCCCAGCATTTT. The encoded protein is CASSERGGGNQPQHF.

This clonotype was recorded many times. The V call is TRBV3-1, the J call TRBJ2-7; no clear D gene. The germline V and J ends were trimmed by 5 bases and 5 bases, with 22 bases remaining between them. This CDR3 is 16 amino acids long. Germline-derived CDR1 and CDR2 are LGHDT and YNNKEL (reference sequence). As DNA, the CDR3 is TGTGCCAGCAGCACCTCCCGGGCAGCCCGAAGGGACGAGCAGTACTTC. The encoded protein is CASSTSRAARRDEQYF.

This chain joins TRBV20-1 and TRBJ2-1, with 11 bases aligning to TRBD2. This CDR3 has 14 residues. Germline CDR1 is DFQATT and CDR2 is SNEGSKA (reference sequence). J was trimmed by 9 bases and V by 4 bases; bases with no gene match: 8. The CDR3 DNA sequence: TGCAGTGCTACCCTAGCGGGGGGCCCGACTGAGCAGTTCTTC. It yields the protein CSATLAGGPTEQFF.

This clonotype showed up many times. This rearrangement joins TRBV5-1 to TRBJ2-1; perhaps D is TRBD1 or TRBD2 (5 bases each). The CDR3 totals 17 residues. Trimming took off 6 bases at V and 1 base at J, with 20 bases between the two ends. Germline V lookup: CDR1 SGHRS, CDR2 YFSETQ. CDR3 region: CASTPDPGTASYNEQFF. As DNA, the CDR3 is TGCGCCAGCACCCCCGATCCCGGGACCGCGTCCTACAATGAGCAGTTCTTC.

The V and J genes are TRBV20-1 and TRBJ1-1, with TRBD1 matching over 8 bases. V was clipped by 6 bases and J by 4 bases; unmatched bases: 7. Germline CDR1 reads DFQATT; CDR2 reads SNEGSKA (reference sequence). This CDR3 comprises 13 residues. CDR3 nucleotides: TGCAGTGCCCCCCCGGACAGGGCCACTGAAGCTTTCTTT. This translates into CSAPPDRATEAFF.

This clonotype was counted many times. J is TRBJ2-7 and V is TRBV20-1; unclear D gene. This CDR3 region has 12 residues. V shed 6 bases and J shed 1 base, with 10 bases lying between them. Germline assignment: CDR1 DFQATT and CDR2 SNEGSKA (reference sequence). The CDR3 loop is CSAPDGSYEQYF. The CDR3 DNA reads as TGCAGTGCCCCGGACGGGTCCTACGAGCAGTACTTC.

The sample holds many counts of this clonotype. CDR3 DNA sequence: TGTGCCAGCAGCGCTCACCGGGGCCACAATGAGCAGTTCTTC. Protein product: CASSAHRGHNEQFF. This chain connects TRBV7-3 to TRBJ2-1; perhaps D is TRBD1 or TRBD2 (5 bases each). Germline values: CDR1 SGHTA, CDR2 FQGTGA. The V and J ends lost 5 bases and 5 bases respectively, with 13 bases between them. The CDR3 is 14 residues long.

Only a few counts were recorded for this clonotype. CDR3: CASRRLSGGDTQYF. The DNA of the CDR3 is TGTGCCAGCAGACGACTATCGGGGGGAGATACGCAGTATTTT. V is TRBV6-1 and J is TRBJ2-3; 7 bases agree with TRBD2. Trimming removed 6 bases from V and 5 bases from J; junction bases left unmatched: 8. Germline CDR1 MNHNS, CDR2 SASEGT. CDR3 size: 14 residues.

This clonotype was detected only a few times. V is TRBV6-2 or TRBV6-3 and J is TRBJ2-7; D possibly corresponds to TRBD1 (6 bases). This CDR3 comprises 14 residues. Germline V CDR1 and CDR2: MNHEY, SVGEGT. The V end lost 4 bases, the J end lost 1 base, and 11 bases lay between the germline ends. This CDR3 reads CASSFRDKSYEQYF. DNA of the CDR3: TGTGCCAGCAGTTTCCGGGACAAGTCCTACGAGCAGTACTTC.

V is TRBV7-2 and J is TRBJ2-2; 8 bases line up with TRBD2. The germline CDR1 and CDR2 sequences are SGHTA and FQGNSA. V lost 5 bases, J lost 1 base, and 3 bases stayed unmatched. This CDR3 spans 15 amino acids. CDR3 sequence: CASSPLAGNTGELFF. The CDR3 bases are TGTGCCAGCAGCCCCCTAGCGGGGAACACCGGGGAGCTGTTTTTT. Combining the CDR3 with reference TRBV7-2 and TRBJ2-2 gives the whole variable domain GAGVSQSPSNKVTEKGKDVELRCDPISGHTALYWYRQSLGQGLEFLIYFQGNSAPDKSGLPSDRFSAERTGGSVSTLTIQRTQQEDSAVYLCASSPLAGNTGELFFGEGSRLTVL.

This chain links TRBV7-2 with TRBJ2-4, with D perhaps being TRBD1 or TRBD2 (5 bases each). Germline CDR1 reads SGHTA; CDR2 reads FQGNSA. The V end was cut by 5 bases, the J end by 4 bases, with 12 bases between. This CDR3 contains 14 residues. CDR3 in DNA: TGTGCCAGCAGCCCCGGGACGGTGAAAAACATTCAGTACTTC. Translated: CASSPGTVKNIQYF.

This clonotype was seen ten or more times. The CDR3 bases are TGTGCCAGCAGTTTATCCCGGGGCTACGAGCAGTACTTC. Its protein is CASSLSRGYEQYF. The gene calls are TRBV27 and TRBJ2-7; TRBD2 is a possible D gene (5 bases). Germline V gene data show CDR1 as MNHEY and CDR2 as SMNVEV (reference sequence). The V gene lost 0 bases and the J gene lost 3 bases, with 6 bases spanning the gap. The CDR3 consists of 13 residues.

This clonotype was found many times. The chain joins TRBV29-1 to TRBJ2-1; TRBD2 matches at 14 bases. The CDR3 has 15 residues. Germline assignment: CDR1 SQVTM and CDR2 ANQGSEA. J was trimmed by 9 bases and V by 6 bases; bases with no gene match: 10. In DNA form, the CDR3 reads TGCAGCGTCGCGGCGACTAGCGGGAGGGCCGGTGAGCAGTTCTTC. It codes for CSVAATSGRAGEQFF.

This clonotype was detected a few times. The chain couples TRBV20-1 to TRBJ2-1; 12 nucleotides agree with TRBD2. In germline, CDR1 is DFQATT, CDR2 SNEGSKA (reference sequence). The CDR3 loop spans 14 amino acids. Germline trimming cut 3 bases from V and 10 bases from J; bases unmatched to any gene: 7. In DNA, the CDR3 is TGCAGTGCTAGCCTAGCGGGAGGGAGTGGAGAGCAGTTCTTC. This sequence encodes CSASLAGGSGEQFF.

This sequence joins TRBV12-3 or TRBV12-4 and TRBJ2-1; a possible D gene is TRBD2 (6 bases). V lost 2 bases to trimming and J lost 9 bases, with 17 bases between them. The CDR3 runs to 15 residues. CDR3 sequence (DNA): TGTGCCAGCAGTTTAAGGGCCGGGAGAGTTGGTGAGCAGTTCTTC. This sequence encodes CASSLRAGRVGEQFF.

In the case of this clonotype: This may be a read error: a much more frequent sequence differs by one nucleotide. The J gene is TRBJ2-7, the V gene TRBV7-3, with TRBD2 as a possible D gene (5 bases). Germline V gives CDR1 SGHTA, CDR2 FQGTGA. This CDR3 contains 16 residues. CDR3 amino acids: CASSPGVDHISYGQYF. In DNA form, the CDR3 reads TGTGCCAGCAGCCCCGGGGTGGACCATATCTCCTACGGGCAGTACTTC.

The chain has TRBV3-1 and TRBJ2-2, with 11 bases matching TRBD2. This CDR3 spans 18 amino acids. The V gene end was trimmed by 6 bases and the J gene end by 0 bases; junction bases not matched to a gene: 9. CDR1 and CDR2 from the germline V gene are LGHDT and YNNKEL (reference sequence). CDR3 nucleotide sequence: TGTGCCAGCAGATTGGGACTAGCGGCCTACCCGAACACCGGGGAGCTGTTTTTT. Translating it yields CASRLGLAAYPNTGELFF.

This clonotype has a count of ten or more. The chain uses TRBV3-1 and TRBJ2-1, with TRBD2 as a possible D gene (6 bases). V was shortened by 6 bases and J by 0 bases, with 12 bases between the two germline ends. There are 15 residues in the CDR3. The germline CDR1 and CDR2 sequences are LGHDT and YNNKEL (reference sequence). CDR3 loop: CASRRASASYNEQFF. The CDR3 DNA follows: TGTGCCAGCAGGAGGGCTAGCGCCTCCTACAATGAGCAGTTCTTC.

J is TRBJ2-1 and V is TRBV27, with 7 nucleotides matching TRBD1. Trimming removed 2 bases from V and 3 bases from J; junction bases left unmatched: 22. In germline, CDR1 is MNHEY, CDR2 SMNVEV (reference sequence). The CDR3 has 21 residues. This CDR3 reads CASSLKSVYRGLAYYYNEQFF. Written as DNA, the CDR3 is TGTGCCAGCAGTTTAAAGTCCGTCTACAGGGGTCTAGCTTACTACTACAATGAGCAGTTCTTC.

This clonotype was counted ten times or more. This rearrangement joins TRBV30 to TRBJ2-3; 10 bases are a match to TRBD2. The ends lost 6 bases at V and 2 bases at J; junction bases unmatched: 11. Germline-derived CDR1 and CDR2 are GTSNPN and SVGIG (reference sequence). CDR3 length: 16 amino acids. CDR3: CACSLEREGDTDTQYF. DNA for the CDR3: TGTGCCTGCAGCCTCGAGCGGGAGGGGGACACAGATACGCAGTATTTT.

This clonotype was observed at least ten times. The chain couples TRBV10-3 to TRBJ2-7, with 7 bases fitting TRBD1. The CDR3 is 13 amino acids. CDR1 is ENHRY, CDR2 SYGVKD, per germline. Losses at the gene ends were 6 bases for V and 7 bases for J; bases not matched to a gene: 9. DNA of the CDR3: TGTGCCATCAGATTTGAGGGGGCCGAGGAGCAGTACTTC. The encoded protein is CAIRFEGAEEQYF.

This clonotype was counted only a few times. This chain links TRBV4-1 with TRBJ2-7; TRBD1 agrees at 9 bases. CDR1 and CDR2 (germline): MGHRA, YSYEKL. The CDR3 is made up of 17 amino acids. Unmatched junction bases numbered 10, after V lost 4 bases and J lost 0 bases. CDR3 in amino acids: CASSRWGGQGISYEQYF. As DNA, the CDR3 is TGCGCCAGCAGCCGGTGGGGGGGACAGGGAATCTCCTACGAGCAGTACTTC.

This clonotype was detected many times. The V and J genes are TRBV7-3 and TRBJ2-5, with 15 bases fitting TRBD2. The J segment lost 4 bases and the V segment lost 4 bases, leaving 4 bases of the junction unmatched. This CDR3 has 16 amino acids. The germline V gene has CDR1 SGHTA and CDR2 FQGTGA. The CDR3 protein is CASSWGLAGGGETQYF. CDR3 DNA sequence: TGTGCCAGCAGCTGGGGACTAGCGGGAGGAGGAGAGACCCAGTACTTC.

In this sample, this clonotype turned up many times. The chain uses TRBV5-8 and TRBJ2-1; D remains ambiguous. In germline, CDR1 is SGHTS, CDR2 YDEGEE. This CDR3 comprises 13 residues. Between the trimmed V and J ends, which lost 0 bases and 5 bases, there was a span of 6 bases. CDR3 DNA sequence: TGTGCCAGCAGCTTGGGGAATGACAATGAGCAGTTCTTC. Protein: CASSLGNDNEQFF.

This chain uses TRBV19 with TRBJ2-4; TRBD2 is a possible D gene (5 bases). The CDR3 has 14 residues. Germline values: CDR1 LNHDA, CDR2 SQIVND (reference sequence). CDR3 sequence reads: CAPRGEDGKNIQYF. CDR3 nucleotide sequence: TGTGCACCCCGGGGAGAGGACGGCAAAAACATTCAGTACTTC.

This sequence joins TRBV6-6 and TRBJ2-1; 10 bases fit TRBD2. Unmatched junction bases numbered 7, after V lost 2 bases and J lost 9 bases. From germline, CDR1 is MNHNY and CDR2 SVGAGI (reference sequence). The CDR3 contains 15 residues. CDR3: CASSYITSGKGEQFF. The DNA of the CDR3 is TGTGCCAGCAGTTACATCACTAGCGGGAAGGGTGAGCAGTTCTTC.

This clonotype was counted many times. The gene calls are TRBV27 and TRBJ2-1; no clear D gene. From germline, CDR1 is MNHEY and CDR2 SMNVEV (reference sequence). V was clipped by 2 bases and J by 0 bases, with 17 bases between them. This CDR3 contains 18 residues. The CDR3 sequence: CASSLRWMAASSYNEQFF. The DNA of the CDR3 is TGTGCCAGCAGTTTAAGGTGGATGGCGGCGAGCTCCTACAATGAGCAGTTCTTC.

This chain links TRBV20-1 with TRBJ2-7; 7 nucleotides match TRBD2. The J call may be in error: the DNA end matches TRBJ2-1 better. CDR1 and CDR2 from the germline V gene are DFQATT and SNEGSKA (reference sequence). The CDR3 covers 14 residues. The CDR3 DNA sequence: TGCAGTGCTCACGTGGGACTACCTTCCTACGAGCAGTTCTTC. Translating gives CSAHVGLPSYEQFF.